Listed below are T cell receptor beta chains from one sample, sequenced in a study of T cells after yellow fever vaccination. TCRdb reprocessed the 5' RACE reads via MiXCR and lists one record per CDR3 protein. Of fewer than 450,000 distinct CDR3 sequences in the sample, approximately 8% were seen once. The sample here was PBMCs, taken approximately 47 days after the first yellow fever vaccination. Receptors were obtained from a man aged 18 to 30 who received the YFV17D yellow fever vaccine. Both conserved end residues are part of each CDR3. D genes are given only for firm matches. Clone size appears in some rows only: once, few, many, or a class for an expanded clone.

v_call,d_call,clone_size,j_call,cdr3_nt,cdr3_aa
TRBV5-5,.,.,TRBJ2-2,TGTGCCAGCAGCTTAGAGGGGGGTACGAACACCGGGGAGCTGTTTTTT,CASSLEGGTNTGELFF
TRBV3-1,.,.,TRBJ1-2,TGTGCCAGCAGCCACAGATTCAGGCCAAACCTTTATGGCTACACCTTC,CASSHRFRPNLYGYTF
TRBV4-3,TRBD2,many,TRBJ2-5,TGCGCCAGCAGCCACCAGCGGGGGGGCCGGAGAGAGACCCAGTACTTC,CASSHQRGGRRETQYF
TRBV2,.,many,TRBJ1-2,TGTGCCAGCAGTGAGGAACAGGGAGGCTATGGCTACACCTTC,CASSEEQGGYGYTF
TRBV4-1,.,.,TRBJ2-2,TGCGCCAGCAGCCCCCGACCGGGCCCTAACACCGGGGAGCTGTTTTTT,CASSPRPGPNTGELFF
TRBV2,TRBD2,.,TRBJ2-1,TGTGCCAGCAGTTGGGGTAGCGGGGATGAGCAGTTCTTC,CASSWGSGDEQFF
TRBV24-1,.,many,TRBJ2-3,TGTGCCACCGGGGGCCGGAGCAGTCCACTAACGCAGTATTTT,CATGGRSSPLTQYF
TRBV6-5,.,few,TRBJ1-1,TGTGCCAGCAGTTTCGACCGAACGCTGAACACTGAAGCTTTCTTT,CASSFDRTLNTEAFF
TRBV7-2,.,few,TRBJ1-1,TGTGCCAGCACGACGGGGGCGGTAAGGACTGAAGCTTTCTTT,CASTTGAVRTEAFF
TRBV6-5,.,.,TRBJ1-2,TGTGCCAGCAGGTCCTCACGACGGTCAGGGATTACTTTCTATGGCTACACCTTC,CASRSSRRSGITFYGYTF
TRBV6-2/TRBV6-3,.,many,TRBJ2-2,TGTGCCAGCACTCGGGGGTTGATTTTCGGGGAGCTGTTTTTT,CASTRGLIFGELFF
TRBV7-6,.,few,TRBJ2-2,TGTGCCAGCAGCTTATACCCTCGCTGGACAAACACCGGGGAGCTGTTTTTT,CASSLYPRWTNTGELFF
TRBV6-5,.,many,TRBJ2-1,TGTGCCAGCAGTAGGACTGAATACAATGAGCAGTTCTTC,CASSRTEYNEQFF
TRBV7-2,.,few,TRBJ1-2,TGTGCCAGCAGAAAATTTTCGGAGATAATCTATGGCTACACCTTC,CASRKFSEIIYGYTF
TRBV11-3,TRBD1,.,TRBJ2-5,TGTGCCAGCAGCACGGGACAGCGGGAGACCCAGTACTTC,CASSTGQRETQYF
TRBV11-2,.,few,TRBJ2-3,TGTGCCAGCAGCTTACCTAGGGTGAGAGGTACGCAGTATTTT,CASSLPRVRGTQYF
TRBV5-1,TRBD1,.,TRBJ2-3,TGCGCCAGCGGGAAAGGACAGGGATCAACAGATACGCAGTATTTT,CASGKGQGSTDTQYF
TRBV20-1,.,many,TRBJ2-1,TGCAGTGCTAGAGATGGGCGGAGCTCCTACAATGAGCAGTTCTTC,CSARDGRSSYNEQFF
TRBV3-1,.,few,TRBJ1-2,TGTGCCAGCAGCCTAGCCGGGTTGGGCTATGGCTACACCTTC,CASSLAGLGYGYTF
TRBV12-3/TRBV12-4,TRBD2,many,TRBJ2-3,TGTGCCAGCAGACCCCGTTGGGCGGGAGACACAGATACGCAGTATTTT,CASRPRWAGDTDTQYF
TRBV6-1,TRBD1,.,TRBJ1-1,TGTGCCAGCAGCTCGACAGGGTGGAGTGAAGCTTTCTTT,CASSSTGWSEAFF
TRBV5-1,.,.,TRBJ2-2,TGCGCCAGCAGCGGACAGCTCACCGGGGAGCTGTTTTTT,CASSGQLTGELFF
TRBV7-9,.,few,TRBJ1-1,TGTGCCAGCAGCCAGCCGGTTCCGAACACTGAAGCTTTCTTT,CASSQPVPNTEAFF
TRBV28,TRBD1,few,TRBJ1-2,TGTGCCAGCAGTAGTCCCGGACAGGGTAACTATGGCTACACCTTC,CASSSPGQGNYGYTF
TRBV5-6,.,few,TRBJ2-1,TGTGCCAGCAGCGTAAGATCAACTAGTACCTACAATGAGCAGTTCTTC,CASSVRSTSTYNEQFF
TRBV4-1,.,few,TRBJ1-5,TGCGCCAGCAGCCAAGATGCGGGAAGCGATCAGCCCCAGCATTTT,CASSQDAGSDQPQHF
TRBV6-5,.,few,TRBJ2-3,TGTGCCAGCAGCCACGCCCGACTGATAGATACGCAGTATTTT,CASSHARLIDTQYF
TRBV4-1,TRBD2,.,TRBJ2-7,TGCGCCAGCAGCCAAGGCCTTAGCGGGGGGCTTTACGAGCAGTACTTC,CASSQGLSGGLYEQYF
TRBV2,TRBD2,.,TRBJ2-5,TGTGCCAGCAGTGACTTACCGGGACTAGCGGCAGAGACCCAGTACTTC,CASSDLPGLAAETQYF
TRBV7-9,.,many,TRBJ2-1,TGTGCCAGCAGCCTTGACTCTAATGAGCAGTTCTTC,CASSLDSNEQFF
TRBV7-8,.,few,TRBJ2-6,TGTGCCAGCAGACGTGGGGGTGGGGCCAACGTCCTGACTTTC,CASRRGGGANVLTF
TRBV20-1,TRBD1,.,TRBJ1-2,TGCAGTGCTCCTTCCGGGACAGACCTCTATGGCTACACCTTC,CSAPSGTDLYGYTF
TRBV23-1,.,.,TRBJ2-2,TGCGCCAGCAGTCAATCATGGGACACCGGTACCGGGGAGCTGTTTTTT,CASSQSWDTGTGELFF
TRBV20-1,.,.,TRBJ2-7,TGCAGTGCTAGATCCCCCTACGCCCCCGAGCAGTACTTC,CSARSPYAPEQYF
TRBV25-1,.,.,TRBJ2-1,TGTGCCAGCTCCAAAACGAGGCCCGTTCCTTACAATGAGCAGTTCTTC,CASSKTRPVPYNEQFF
TRBV5-4,TRBD2,.,TRBJ2-2,TGTGCCAGCAGCATCCTAGCGGGGGGGCAAGCCGGGGAGCTGTTTTTT,CASSILAGGQAGELFF
TRBV4-3,TRBD1,many,TRBJ2-7,TGCGCCAGCAGCCCCCGCCCGGGACAGGGGACTCACGAGCAGTACTTC,CASSPRPGQGTHEQYF
TRBV18,.,few,TRBJ2-5,TGTGCCAGCTCACCACTGGGAAGCGGAGAGACCCAGTACTTC,CASSPLGSGETQYF
TRBV13,.,.,TRBJ2-1,TGTGCCAGCATCCTAAGGGGCGGGCAGGGGCAGTTCTTC,CASILRGGQGQFF
TRBV5-4,.,few,TRBJ2-1,TGTGCCAGCAGCCTAGGGGGGTTCAACAATGAGCAGTTCTTC,CASSLGGFNNEQFF
TRBV5-1,.,.,TRBJ2-1,TGCGCCAGCAGCTCGGGACTGCCTACCTACAATGAGCAGTTCTTC,CASSSGLPTYNEQFF
TRBV14,.,.,TRBJ2-7,TGTGCCAGCAGCCCAATACCGGGGCCCCTCTCCTACGAGCAGTACTTC,CASSPIPGPLSYEQYF
TRBV5-4,.,many,TRBJ2-1,TGTGCCAGCAGCTTGGCGGGGGTGGAGGGAGATGAGCAGTTCTTC,CASSLAGVEGDEQFF
TRBV28,.,.,TRBJ2-3,TGTGCCAGCAGTTTATTTTCGGTTTCCAGAATCACAGATACGCAGTATTTT,CASSLFSVSRITDTQYF
TRBV18,.,.,TRBJ1-1,TGTGCCAGCTCACCAATCCAGAAGAACACTGAAGCTTTCTTT,CASSPIQKNTEAFF
TRBV6-1,TRBD1,few,TRBJ2-7,TGTGCCAGCAGAACGGGACAGGGAGGCCATCCCTACGAGCAGTACTTC,CASRTGQGGHPYEQYF
TRBV6-1,TRBD1,.,TRBJ1-5,TGTGCCAGCAGCCCTGGGACAGGGTATAGCAATCAGCCCCAGCATTTT,CASSPGTGYSNQPQHF
TRBV5-1,.,few,TRBJ1-6,TGCGCCAGCAGCCGAGAGGGTAATTCACCCCTCCACTTT,CASSREGNSPLHF
TRBV5-1,.,.,TRBJ1-1,TGCGCCAGCAGCTTGTCAGTGGGGGTAGGGACTGAAGCTTTCTTT,CASSLSVGVGTEAFF
TRBV6-2/TRBV6-3,TRBD1,few,TRBJ2-5,TGTGCCAGCAGTTACACGAACGCCGGGACAGGTAGCTTAGGCTGGGAGACCCAGTACTTC,CASSYTNAGTGSLGWETQYF
TRBV18,TRBD2,few,TRBJ2-3,TGTGCCAGCTCCAAGGGAATCGGAGCGGGGGAAGATACGCAGTATTTT,CASSKGIGAGEDTQYF
TRBV5-1,TRBD2,.,TRBJ2-3,TGCGCCACCAGAACTAGCGCCCCTAGCACAGATACGCAGTATTTT,CATRTSAPSTDTQYF
TRBV12-3/TRBV12-4,TRBD1,many,TRBJ1-2,TGTGCCAGCAGTCCGACAGGGGAGCAGGGCTACACCTTC,CASSPTGEQGYTF
TRBV24-1,.,.,TRBJ1-5,TGTGCCACCAGTGTAGGGGGTTGGGATCAGCCCCAGCATTTT,CATSVGGWDQPQHF
TRBV15,TRBD1,many,TRBJ2-2,TGTGCCACCAGCGGGGAAGGGACAGGGGGCACCGGGGAGCTGTTTTTT,CATSGEGTGGTGELFF